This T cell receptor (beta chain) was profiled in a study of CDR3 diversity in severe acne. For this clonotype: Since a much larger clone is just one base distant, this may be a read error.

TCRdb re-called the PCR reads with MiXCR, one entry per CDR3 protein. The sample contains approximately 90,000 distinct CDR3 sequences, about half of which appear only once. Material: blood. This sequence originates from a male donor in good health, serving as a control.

Here the CDR3 reads CASSRQGTDQPQHF. Here the CDR3 DNA reads TGTGCCAGCAGTCGACAGGGGACTGATCAGCCCCAGCATTTT. J is TRBJ1-5 and V is TRBV2, with 8 bases lining up with TRBD1. The CDR3 covers 14 residues. The trim removed 5 bases at V and 5 bases at J, leaving 5 bases unmatched. Germline CDR1 and CDR2: SNHLY and FYNNEI.